These 9 T cell receptor beta chains were all obtained from the same sample, sequenced in a study of spatial heterogeneity in lung cancer. Specified time point: sample taken at primary tumor resection. Unsorted samples of tumor, nontumor lung or frozen PBMC had their whole RNA sequenced. TCRdb re-called the 5' RACE reads through MiXCR, storing one row per CDR3 protein. This sample has over 50,000 distinct CDR3 sequences; about 8% occur once, and the top ten carry approximately 15%. Sample: PBMCs, taken at surgery. All receptors come from a female donor with early-stage non-small cell lung cancer.

This clonotype was counted only a few times. The rearrangement joins TRBV5-1 to TRBJ2-7, with a weak D call TRBD1 (5 bases). Germline V gives CDR1 SGHRS, CDR2 YFSETQ. Trimming shortened V by 0 bases and J by 0 bases, and 13 bases separated the two germline ends. This CDR3 comprises 16 residues. The CDR3 protein is CASSLEDRKSSYEQYF. The DNA for the CDR3 is TGCGCCAGCAGCTTGGAAGACAGAAAAAGCTCCTACGAGCAGTACTTC.

This clonotype showed up just a few times. J is TRBJ1-2 and V is TRBV6-1; 7 positions match TRBD1. This CDR3 has 14 residues. After removal of 7 bases from V and 4 bases from J, the junction contained 9 bases not matched to a gene. The germline V gene has CDR1 MNHNS and CDR2 SASEGT. This chain's CDR3 is CASTVGTDLYGYTF. The CDR3, as DNA: TGTGCCAGCACTGTCGGGACAGACCTCTATGGCTACACCTTC.

This clonotype appeared a few times. The chain recombines TRBV3-1 with TRBJ1-6; D gene ambiguous. Looked up from germline, CDR1 is LGHDT and CDR2 is YNNKEL (reference sequence). The CDR3 length is 14 residues. The V end lost 8 bases, the J end lost 7 bases, and 15 bases lay between the germline ends. DNA of the CDR3: TGTGCCAGCGCTCAAGGACGGAGCAATTCACCCCTCCACTTT. This sequence encodes CASAQGRSNSPLHF.

The sample holds many counts of this clonotype. The V call is TRBV28, the J call TRBJ1-2; D is unclear. Germline CDR1 reads MDHEN; CDR2 reads SYDVKM. The V end was cut by 8 bases, the J end by 4 bases, with 8 bases between. The CDR3 contains 11 residues. CDR3 in amino acids: CASGRVYGYTF. The CDR3 DNA reads TGTGCCAGCGGAAGGGTCTATGGCTACACCTTC.

As concerns this clonotype: This clone may be a read error of a much larger clone one base away. The J gene is TRBJ2-5, the V gene TRBV5-1, with no clear D. The CDR3 is made up of 12 amino acids. CDR1 SGHRS and CDR2 YFSETQ come from the germline V gene. V gave up 3 bases and J gave up 10 bases, with 13 bases separating them. The DNA of the CDR3 is TGCGCCAGCAGCTCGACGTACGTGAGCCAGTACTTC. Translated, it gives CASSSTYVSQYF.

There are many counts of this clonotype. V usage is TRBV6-5 and J usage is TRBJ1-1, with D perhaps matching TRBD1 (5 bases). The germline V gene encodes CDR1 MNHEY and CDR2 SVGAGI. The CDR3 covers 12 residues. The V and J ends lost 2 bases and 5 bases respectively, with 6 bases between them. The CDR3 region has the DNA TGTGCCAGCAGTTACGGGGGGACTGAAGCTTTCTTT. Its translation: CASSYGGTEAFF.

This clonotype was detected ten times or more. The chain couples TRBV29-1 to TRBJ1-1; a possible D gene is TRBD1 (6 bases). The length of the CDR3 is 12 residues. Germline V CDR1 and CDR2: SQVTM, ANQGSEA. With 5 bases removed from V and 5 bases from J, the gap between germline ends came to 12 bases. The CDR3 DNA reads as TGCAGCGTTTACCCAGGGGCAACTGAAGCTTTCTTT. Residues: CSVYPGATEAFF.

Many counts were recorded for this clonotype. V usage is TRBV4-2 and J usage is TRBJ1-5, with D perhaps TRBD1 (6 bases). The length of the CDR3 is 16 residues. Germline lookup yields CDR1 LGHNA and CDR2 YNFKEQ. V was trimmed by 4 bases and J by 0 bases, leaving 13 bases between them. CDR3 nucleotides: TGTGCCAGCAGCCCCGACAGGATAAATAGCAATCAGCCCCAGCATTTT. Amino acids: CASSPDRINSNQPQHF.

This rearrangement joins TRBV29-1 to TRBJ2-3, with D perhaps matching TRBD2 (6 bases). Germline CDR1 reads SQVTM; CDR2 reads ANQGSEA. The V and J ends lost 7 bases and 4 bases respectively, with 9 bases between them. The CDR3 sequence is 11 residues long. The CDR3 protein is CSGGGADTQYF. The CDR3, as DNA: TGCAGCGGGGGAGGAGCAGATACGCAGTATTTT.